This T cell receptor beta chain was observed in a study of blood T cell repertoires in COVID-19. Study-level information: The samples span acute and convalescent COVID-19 from the United States, Italy and Spain. PBMCs, B-cell-depleted T cells, or T cells were the source of the cDNA or gDNA that made up the material.

Under the authors' procedure: Researchers report that nucleated cell counts were estimated from reference gene primer amplification. The table came from immunoSEQ multiplex PCR; TCRdb's copy has only in-frame clones and leaves some out. That table is the source of V, J and clone size, and D and trimming were worked out from the DNA. The sample carries some 150,000 clones, 85% to 90% recorded once. V dropped 0 bases and J dropped 4 bases, with 11 bases sitting between them. The CDR3 is 16 residues long. Germline V gene sequence: CDR1 SGHRS, CDR2 YFSETQ. This TCR was sampled from a woman aged 60-75 years with acute or convalescent COVID-19. The chain recombines TRBV5-1 with TRBJ1-6; D may be TRBD1 (6 bases). The specimen was peripheral blood. For the CDR3, the DNA is TGCGCCAGCAGCTTGGACAGGGCGGCTTATAATTCACCCCTCCACTTT. This gives the protein CASSLDRAAYNSPLHF.